This T cell receptor beta chain was sequenced in a study of blood T cell repertoires in COVID-19. Whole-study context: Sources were T cells, B-cell-depleted T cells, or PBMCs; the material itself was cDNA or gDNA.

Per the original data handling: Estimates of nucleated cell counts were drawn from the amplification of reference gene primers. TCRdb's copy holds only in-frame clones and misses some; the assay was immunoSEQ multiplex PCR. D and trimming were read from the DNA, whereas the V and J calls and clone size are those reported in that table. In the table there are tens of thousands of clones, around 90% of which are singletons. This CDR3 has 18 residues. V shed 1 base and J shed 2 bases, with 21 bases lying between them. Germline V gene data show CDR1 as LGHNA and CDR2 as YSLEER. The chain joins TRBV4-3 to TRBJ2-7; the D gene is possibly TRBD1 (5 bases). The sequenced material came from peripheral blood. This receptor was identified in a human donor with active COVID-19. The donor label of this sample is uncertain. The chain's CDR3 is CASSQAARTGHITYEQYF. For the CDR3, the DNA is TGCGCCAGCAGCCAAGCGGCCCGGACCGGACACATAACCTACGAGCAGTACTTC.